The 27 T cell receptor beta chains below were found in one sample sequenced in a study of T cell responses to AZD1222 COVID-19 vaccine. Assay used: immunoSEQ multiplex PCR; TCRdb lists only in-frame clones, some missing. The table shows about 160,000 clones, with approximately 94% occurring only once. The sequences come from peripheral blood, collected 28 days after the second AZD1222 dose. These receptors came from an adult who received the AZD1222 COVID-19 vaccine.

This chain connects TRBV2 to TRBJ2-7; TRBD1 or TRBD2 may be the D gene (5 bases each). V was clipped by 3 bases and J by 3 bases, with 9 bases between them. Germline-derived CDR1 and CDR2 are SNHLY and FYNNEI. CDR3 size: 13 residues. The CDR3 DNA reads as TGTGCCAGCAGTGAGGGGGTCCTCTACGAGCAGTACTTC. Protein sequence: CASSEGVLYEQYF.

V gene TRBV18 combines with J gene TRBJ1-5; D ambiguous. CDR3 length: 10 residues. The V gene's germline CDR1 is KGHSH and CDR2 LQKENI. V lost 8 bases and J 5 bases, leaving 4 bases between the germline ends. The CDR3 DNA is TGTGCCAGCCAGGATCAGCCCCAGCATTTT. It specifies CASQDQPQHF.

The rearrangement joins TRBV6-5 to TRBJ2-3, with D maybe TRBD1 (5 bases). This CDR3 comprises 13 residues. The V end was cut by 6 bases, the J end by 0 bases, with 7 bases between. Germline V gene sequence: CDR1 MNHEY, CDR2 SVGAGI. CDR3 coding DNA: TGTGCCAGCAGGACAGATAGCACAGATACGCAGTATTTT. It encodes CASRTDSTDTQYF.

This clone was counted once. This chain uses TRBV4-1 with TRBJ1-2; TRBD1 agrees at 7 bases. The CDR3 is made up of 15 amino acids. V shed 1 base, J shed 4 bases, and the junction held 6 bases outside the gene matches. Looked up from germline, CDR1 is MGHRA and CDR2 is YSYEKL. CDR3 region: CASSQVGGGFYGYTF. The CDR3 DNA reads TGCGCCAGCAGCCAAGTGGGAGGGGGCTTCTATGGCTACACCTTC.

The gene calls are TRBV14 and TRBJ1-5; D not resolved. V lost 0 bases, J lost 4 bases, and 4 bases lay in between. The CDR3 length is 13 residues. The germline gives CDR1 SGHDN, CDR2 FVKESK. CDR3 amino acids: CASSQDLNQPQHF. The DNA for the CDR3 is TGTGCCAGCAGCCAAGACTTGAATCAGCCCCAGCATTTT.

The rearrangement uses TRBV6-5 and TRBJ1-1; no firm D call. Trimming took 5 bases from V and 1 from J, leaving 14 bases between them. Germline-derived CDR1 and CDR2 are MNHEY and SVGAGI. The CDR3 has 15 residues. The CDR3 sequence is CASSQRQRGNTEAFF. The CDR3 bases are TGTGCCAGCAGTCAAAGACAAAGAGGGAACACTGAAGCTTTCTTT.

This rearrangement joins TRBV10-3 to TRBJ1-1; TRBD1 aligns across 8 bases. Per germline, CDR1 ENHRY and CDR2 SYGVKD. V lost 6 bases to trimming and J lost 0 bases; unmatched junction nucleotides: 9. The CDR3 covers 16 residues. CDR3 protein: CAISPGQGHMNTEAFF. CDR3 DNA sequence: TGTGCCATCAGCCCAGGACAGGGCCACATGAACACTGAAGCTTTCTTT.

Comments on this clone: In the same sample, other DNA sequences code for this CDR3. V usage is TRBV5-1 and J usage is TRBJ2-3; the D call may be TRBD1 or TRBD2 (5 bases each). In germline, CDR1 is SGHRS, CDR2 YFSETQ. There are 13 residues in the CDR3. Trimming removed 8 bases from V and 0 bases from J, with 10 bases in between. The CDR3 nucleotides are TGCGCCAGTGGGACGGGAAGCACAGATACGCAGTATTTT. This sequence encodes CASGTGSTDTQYF.

The chain carries TRBV10-1 and TRBJ1-2; no clear D gene. This CDR3 has 13 amino acids. The germline V gene has CDR1 WNHNN and CDR2 SYGVQD (reference sequence). V was pared by 5 bases and J by 8 bases, with 15 bases between. In nucleotides, the CDR3 is TGCGCCAGCAGTTTAGGGAAAATTAGCGGCTACACCTTC. Its translation: CASSLGKISGYTF.

The gene calls are TRBV6-2 or TRBV6-3 and TRBJ2-7; 7 nucleotides agree with TRBD2. Trimming took 6 bases from V and 0 from J; bases not matched to a gene: 11. Germline V lookup: CDR1 MNHEY, CDR2 SVGEGT. CDR3 length: 16 residues. The CDR3 region is CASSSFRGEDSYEQYF. The CDR3 DNA reads TGTGCCAGCAGCTCTTTCCGGGGGGAAGACTCCTACGAGCAGTACTTC.

The V gene is TRBV5-4, the J gene TRBJ2-1, with TRBD1 matching 11 bases. Per the germline V gene, CDR1 is SGHNT and CDR2 is YYREEE (reference sequence). The CDR3 extends over 15 amino acids. J gave up 6 bases and V 4 bases, and 6 bases lay outside the gene matches. The CDR3, as DNA: TGTGCCAGCAGCGGGACAGGGGGAATAGGCAATGAGCAGTTCTTC. This codes for CASSGTGGIGNEQFF. The full variable domain, in which reference TRBV5-4 and TRBJ2-1 provide the parts outside the CDR3, is ETGVTQSPTHLIKTRGQQVTLRCSSQSGHNTVSWYQQALGQGPQFIFQYYREEENGRGNFPPRFSGLQFPNYSSELNVNALELDDSALYLCASSGTGGIGNEQFFGPGTRLTVL.

J is TRBJ2-3 and V is TRBV18; 8 nucleotides align to TRBD2. CDR3 length: 16 residues. CDR1 is KGHSH and CDR2 is LQKENI in the germline V gene. Losses at the gene ends were 0 bases for V and 1 base for J; bases not matched to a gene: 3. The CDR3 bases are TGTGCCAGCTCACCACCGAGCGGGAGCGGCACAGATACGCAGTATTTT. Translation: CASSPPSGSGTDTQYF.

The chain combines TRBV4-1 with TRBJ2-5; D might be TRBD2 (5 bases). Between the trimmed V and J ends, which lost 1 base and 2 bases, there was a span of 11 bases. Germline CDR1 and CDR2: MGHRA and YSYEKL. The CDR3 sequence is 15 residues long. CDR3 amino acids: CASSQVGVTQETQYF. CDR3 DNA: TGCGCCAGCAGCCAAGTGGGAGTCACTCAAGAGACCCAGTACTTC.

This clone has only one observation. The V and J genes are TRBV10-3 and TRBJ2-7, with a weak D call TRBD1 (5 bases). V gave up 3 bases and J gave up 2 bases, with 11 bases separating them. This CDR3 has 14 residues. The V gene's germline CDR1 is ENHRY and CDR2 SYGVKD. The CDR3 spells CAISDFGATYEQYF. As DNA, the CDR3 is TGTGCCATCAGTGATTTTGGGGCTACCTACGAGCAGTACTTC.

The chain links TRBV18 to TRBJ2-7, with unresolved D. Germline V CDR1 and CDR2: KGHSH, LQKENI. The CDR3 covers 15 residues. V was pared by 3 bases and J by 3 bases, with 15 bases between. This CDR3 is CASSPVQTVLYEQYF. The CDR3 region has the DNA TGTGCCAGCTCACCGGTACAGACTGTTCTCTACGAGCAGTACTTC.

V and J are TRBV18 and TRBJ1-1; 9 bases map to TRBD1. The CDR3 sequence is 12 residues long. Germline V gene data show CDR1 as KGHSH and CDR2 as LQKENI. V lost 6 bases, J lost 11 bases, and 7 bases stayed unmatched. The CDR3 is CASSGQGRGAFF. The CDR3, as DNA: TGTGCCAGCTCCGGACAGGGGAGGGGGGCTTTCTTT.

This chain connects TRBV28 to TRBJ2-2; weak D call: TRBD2 (6 bases). CDR3 size: 15 residues. V was trimmed by 0 bases and J by 6 bases, leaving 11 bases between them. In germline, CDR1 is MDHEN, CDR2 SYDVKM. CDR3 sequence: CASSLWGGGSGELFF. CDR3 sequence (DNA): TGTGCCAGCAGTTTATGGGGGGGTGGCTCCGGGGAGCTGTTTTTT.

The chain links TRBV9 to TRBJ2-3; D is undetermined. CDR1 and CDR2 (germline): SGDLS, YYNGEE. This CDR3 has 15 residues. Between the trimmed V and J ends, which lost 4 bases and 2 bases, there was a span of 14 bases. The CDR3 DNA follows: TGTGCCAGCAGCCTCAGCGAGAGCCACACAGATACGCAGTATTTT. Protein: CASSLSESHTDTQYF.

CDR3 protein: CASTGLVFTGELFF. In DNA, the CDR3 is TGTGCCAGTACGGGACTAGTGTTCACCGGGGAGCTGTTTTTT. The rearrangement joins TRBV19 to TRBJ2-2, with 8 bases matching TRBD2. V dropped 7 bases and J dropped 4; count of bases not matched to a gene: 5. Germline V lookup: CDR1 LNHDA, CDR2 SQIVND (reference sequence). This CDR3 spans 14 amino acids.

The chain uses TRBV7-9 and TRBJ2-7, with D hard to call. CDR3 length: 14 residues. The germline V gene has CDR1 SEHNR and CDR2 FQNEAQ (reference sequence). Trimming removed 3 bases from V and 4 bases from J, with 13 bases in between. CDR3 nucleotide sequence: TGTGCCAGCAGCTTTACAGCTCTCGCATACGAGCAGTACTTC. It is translated as CASSFTALAYEQYF.

V usage is TRBV15 and J usage is TRBJ2-7, with a tentative D call TRBD2 (6 bases). Trimming removed 0 bases at V and 5 bases at J, with 14 bases between. CDR1 is LNHNV and CDR2 is YYDKDF in the germline V gene (reference sequence). The CDR3 length is 15 residues. CDR3 sequence reads: CATSRDSGSINEQYF. DNA of the CDR3: TGTGCCACCAGCAGAGATTCCGGGAGTATCAACGAGCAGTACTTC.

The chain employs TRBV19 and TRBJ1-2; unclear D gene. Trimming removed 9 bases from V and 4 bases from J, with 18 bases in between. The CDR3 covers 14 residues. The V gene's germline CDR1 is LNHDA and CDR2 SQIVND (reference sequence). CDR3 loop: CASLLLTPPYGYTF. The CDR3 bases are TGTGCCAGCCTTTTACTGACCCCCCCCTATGGCTACACCTTC.

V is TRBV20-1 and J is TRBJ2-1, with 9 bases fitting TRBD2. This CDR3 has 15 amino acids. Trimming cost V 3 bases and J 4 bases; bases outside gene matches: 7. The germline gives CDR1 DFQATT, CDR2 SNEGSKA (reference sequence). The CDR3 DNA follows: TGCAGTGCTAGTACGCTAGCGGGATCTTACAATGAGCAGTTCTTC. Its protein product is CSASTLAGSYNEQFF.

The chain recombines TRBV9 with TRBJ1-2; no clear D gene. Germline-derived CDR1 and CDR2 are SGDLS and YYNGEE. This CDR3 region has 13 residues. The V and J ends lost 2 bases and 2 bases respectively, with 7 bases between them. The CDR3 loop is CASSVGSNYGYTF. DNA for the CDR3: TGTGCCAGCAGCGTGGGTTCGAACTATGGCTACACCTTC.

V and J are TRBV27 and TRBJ2-7; TRBD2 matches at 7 bases. Germline assignment: CDR1 MNHEY and CDR2 SMNVEV (reference sequence). V lost 0 bases and J lost 6; bases outside the gene matches: 8. The CDR3 runs 15 residues. CDR3 sequence (DNA): TGTGCCAGCAGTTTATCGGGGCTGGGGGGGGGCGAGCAGTACTTC. It codes for CASSLSGLGGGEQYF.

The chain links TRBV14 to TRBJ1-2; D gene ambiguous. The V and J ends lost 7 bases and 8 bases respectively, with 17 bases between them. This CDR3 contains 13 residues. Germline V gene sequence: CDR1 SGHDN, CDR2 FVKESK. This chain's CDR3 is CASTPARKGGYTF. In DNA, the CDR3 is TGTGCCAGCACCCCAGCCAGAAAAGGGGGCTACACCTTC.

V usage is TRBV2 and J usage is TRBJ2-3; maybe TRBD2 (5 bases). Trimming pared 3 bases from V and 4 bases from J, leaving 11 bases between. CDR3 size: 14 residues. The germline CDR1 and CDR2 sequences are SNHLY and FYNNEI. The CDR3 loop is CASSERADSDTQYF. The CDR3 nucleotides read TGTGCCAGCAGTGAGAGGGCGGATTCAGATACGCAGTATTTT.